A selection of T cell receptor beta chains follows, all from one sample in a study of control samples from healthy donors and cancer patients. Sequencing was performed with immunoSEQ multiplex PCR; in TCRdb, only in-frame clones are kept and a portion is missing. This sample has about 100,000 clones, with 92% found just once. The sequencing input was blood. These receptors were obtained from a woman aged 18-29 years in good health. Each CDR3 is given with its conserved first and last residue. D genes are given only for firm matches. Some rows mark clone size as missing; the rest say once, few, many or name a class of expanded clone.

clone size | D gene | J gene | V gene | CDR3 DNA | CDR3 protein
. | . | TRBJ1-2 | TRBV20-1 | TGCAGTGCTAGTTATCCGGTCAGGGGAGCTAACTATGGCTACACCTTC | CSASYPVRGANYGYTF
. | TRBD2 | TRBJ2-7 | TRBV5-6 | TGTGCCAGCAGCTCGGGACTAGCGAGCTCCTACGAGCAGTACTTC | CASSSGLASSYEQYF
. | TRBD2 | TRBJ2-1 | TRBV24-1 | TGTGCCACCCACGGGACTAATTACAATGAGCAGTTCTTC | CATHGTNYNEQFF
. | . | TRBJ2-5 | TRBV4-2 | TGTGCCAGCAGCCAAGAAGGGGGGGGCTCCGGAGAGACCCAGTACTTC | CASSQEGGGSGETQYF
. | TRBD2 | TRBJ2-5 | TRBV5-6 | TGTGCCAGCAGCTCCGGGGGGGAAGAGACCCAGTACTTC | CASSSGGEETQYF
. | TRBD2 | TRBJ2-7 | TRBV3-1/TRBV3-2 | TGTGCCAGCAGCCAAGATTTTCCCGGGAGGGCCTGGTACGAGCAGTACTTC | CASSQDFPGRAWYEQYF
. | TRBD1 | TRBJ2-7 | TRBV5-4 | TGTGCCAGCACCAACAGAGGACAGGGGTCAACCTACGAGCAGTACTTC | CASTNRGQGSTYEQYF
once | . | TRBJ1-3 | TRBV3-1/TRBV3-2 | TGTGCCAGCAGCCAAGATGTTTGGGGAAACACCATATATTTT | CASSQDVWGNTIYF
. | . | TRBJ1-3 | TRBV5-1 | TGCGCCAGCAGCTATGACAGCCGTGGAAACACCATATATTTT | CASSYDSRGNTIYF
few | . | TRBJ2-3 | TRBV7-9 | TGTGCCAGCAGCCTCGAGGGGGACATTCCCCCAGCAGATACGCAGTATTTT | CASSLEGDIPPADTQYF
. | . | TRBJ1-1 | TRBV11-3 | TGTGCCAGCAGCTTAGTTGCTGAAGCTTTCTTT | CASSLVAEAFF
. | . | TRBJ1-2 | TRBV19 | TGTGCCAGTAGTATTGGCAGGGCTTCTCCCTATGGCTACACCTTC | CASSIGRASPYGYTF
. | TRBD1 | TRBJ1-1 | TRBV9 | TGTGCCAGCAGCAGCCCAAGATCGGGACAGCGGAACACTGAAGCTTTCTTT | CASSSPRSGQRNTEAFF
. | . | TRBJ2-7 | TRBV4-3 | TGCGCCAGCAGCCGGGCCGGGACTGGCTCCTACGAGCAGTACTTC | CASSRAGTGSYEQYF
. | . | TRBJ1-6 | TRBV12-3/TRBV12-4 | TGTGCCAGCAGTAGGTTAATGGATTCACCCCTCCACTTT | CASSRLMDSPLHF
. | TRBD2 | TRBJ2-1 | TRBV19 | TGTGCCAGTAGTCTAGCGGGGGGCAATGAGCAGTTCTTC | CASSLAGGNEQFF
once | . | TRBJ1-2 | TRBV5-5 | TGTGCCAGCGTTGGGGGCGGTAACTATGGCTACACCTTC | CASVGGGNYGYTF
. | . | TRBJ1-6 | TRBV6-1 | TGTGCCAGCAGTGATCAGGGCCAGACCCGTTTATATAATTCACCCCTCCACTTT | CASSDQGQTRLYNSPLHF
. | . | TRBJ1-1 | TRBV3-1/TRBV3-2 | TGTGCCAGCAGCCCTCGGACGGCGAACACTGAAGCTTTCTTT | CASSPRTANTEAFF
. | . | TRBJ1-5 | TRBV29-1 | TGCAGCGTTGCCTCCGGCAATCAGCCCCAGCATTTT | CSVASGNQPQHF
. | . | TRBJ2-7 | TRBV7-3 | TGTGCCAGCAGCTTATCAGGGACGTCCTACGAGCAGTACTTC | CASSLSGTSYEQYF